The table lists the clone carrying this T cell receptor (beta chain) with a few counts. Per the original data handling: Cell counts per sample came from amplifying reference gene primers. The method was immunoSEQ multiplex PCR; TCRdb's version includes in-frame clones alone and lacks a portion of them. The DNA was the basis for D and trimming; V, J and clone size are from that table. Of some 120,000 clones detected, 70% to 90% appear once; the ten largest clones hold approximately 1.5%. The data were obtained in a study of blood T cell repertoires in COVID-19. Study in general: Spain, Italy and the United States supplied samples that represented acute and convalescent COVID-19. The analysed material was cDNA or gDNA that came from T cells, B-cell-depleted T cells, or PBMCs.

The V gene's germline CDR1 is MNHEY and CDR2 SMNVEV (reference sequence). Germline trimming cut 10 bases from V and 0 bases from J; bases unmatched to any gene: 15. This CDR3 region has 17 residues. This clonotype was obtained from a middle-aged man with acute or convalescent COVID-19. The chain links TRBV27 to TRBJ2-1, with 7 nucleotides matching TRBD2. Sequencing was carried out using peripheral blood. CDR3 sequence: CATLLMNPSGSYNEQFF. For the CDR3, the DNA is TGTGCCACCCTTCTCATGAACCCTAGCGGCTCCTACAATGAGCAGTTCTTC.